Following are 6 T cell receptor beta chains from one sample sequenced in a study of cytomegalovirus exposure and HLA in healthy donors (dated by TCRdb to 2016 to 2017). The library was built by means of the immunoSEQ multiplex PCR assay. The multiplex PCR relied on a mix of 60 forward primers for TCR Vbeta segments and 13 reverse primers for TCR Jbeta segments. TCRdb limited this immuneACCESS table to in-frame rearrangements with V and J called. A share of clones is missing; checked studies link under half to unresolved V genes, and the rest is unexplained. This sample's table carries fewer than 75,000 clones. The ten top clones hold around a sixth of the sample. The sample comprised PBMCs. All receptors come from a boy aged 5-17 years in good health and CMV-seronegative.

J is TRBJ2-5 and V is TRBV29-1; no firm D call. With the DNA end fitting TRBJ2-7 better, the J assignment may be wrong. Germline CDR1 SQVTM, CDR2 ANQGSEA. CDR3 length equals 15 residues. The CDR3 reads CSVAAGSVLTYEQYF. In DNA form, the CDR3 reads TGCAGCGTTGCGGCAGGTTCCGTCCTTACCTACGAGCAGTACTTC.

The chain links TRBV2 to TRBJ2-1, with 8 bases lining up with TRBD2. Germline CDR1 reads SNHLY; CDR2 reads FYNNEI. The CDR3 has 14 amino acids. J gave up 1 base and V 7 bases, and 3 bases lay outside the gene matches. The CDR3 nucleotides read TGTGCCAGCAAAGTAGCGGGGTCCTACAATGAGCAGTTCTTC. Encoded protein: CASKVAGSYNEQFF.

V usage is TRBV7-2 and J usage is TRBJ1-1; maybe TRBD1 (5 bases). CDR3 length: 13 amino acids. Germline CDR1 and CDR2: SGHTA and FQGNSA. V was pared by 3 bases and J by 4 bases, with 9 bases between. CDR3 sequence (DNA): TGTGCCAGCAGCTTCCCGGGGGGCACTGAAGCTTTCTTT. This encodes CASSFPGGTEAFF.

The chain combines TRBV6-5 with TRBJ2-7; unclear D gene. The CDR3 is made up of 14 amino acids. Germline V gene data show CDR1 as MNHEY and CDR2 as SVGAGI. Trimming took off 2 bases at V and 6 bases at J, with 14 bases between the two ends. The CDR3 reads CASSYPSVSGEQYF. CDR3 bases: TGTGCCAGCAGTTACCCATCGGTATCAGGCGAGCAGTACTTC.

As regards this clone: Other DNA sequences in this sample translate to the same CDR3. The chain combines TRBV19 with TRBJ1-1; tentatively, D is TRBD1 (5 bases). The V and J ends lost 9 bases and 1 base respectively, with 18 bases between them. Germline loops: CDR1 LNHDA, CDR2 SQIVND (reference sequence). The CDR3 is 15 amino acids. CDR3: CASSPLTTGNTEAFF. Here the CDR3 DNA reads TGTGCCAGCAGTCCGTTGACCACAGGGAACACTGAAGCTTTCTTT.

The chain couples TRBV2 to TRBJ2-5; 10 bases fit TRBD1. From germline, CDR1 is SNHLY and CDR2 FYNNEI. The CDR3 runs 16 residues. The V segment lost 2 bases and the J segment 5 bases; nucleotides outside the gene matches: 8. CDR3 sequence (DNA): TGTGCCAGCAGTGAATTCGGACAGGGACAGGGGGAGACCCAGTACTTC. Translated: CASSEFGQGQGETQYF.